This TCR beta chain was sequenced in a study of STAT5B mutations in CD4+ large granular lymphocyte leukemia (dated by TCRdb to between 2021 and 2022). In terms of the full investigation: Among healthy controls, the CDR3 'QG' motif was associated with a particular HLA allele. TCRbeta repertoires of CD4+ T-cell large granular lymphocyte leukemia patients were compared with those of healthy blood donors. The purity of purified fractions was confirmed by flow cytometry on FACSCanto II or FACSVerse to exceed 95% among lymphocytes. What the work shows at the level of the full study, not this receptor alone: The data were not HLA-matched, and the relatively small sample size could explain the higher clonality seen in CD4+ compared with CD8+ T-LGLL. CD4-sorted patient repertoires appeared more clonal than healthy CD4+ repertoires, and this difference persisted after removing the putative leukemic clones. TRBV06-family usage was enriched among the top patient clones (8/27) compared with healthy controls (2/35). Each patient's main leukemic clonotypes were private, but approximately 25% of these clonotypes showed up at low frequency in the non-leukemic repertoires of other patients.

In regard to this clone: The clone's antigen remains unknown. Base qualities were left out, and no much larger clone turns up one base away.

Healthy controls were some 35 blood donors whose buffy coats came from the Finnish Red Cross blood service. All TCR-sequenced material derived from peripheral blood: patient blood samples and healthy donor buffy coats. Ficoll-Hypaque gradient centrifugation was used to isolate peripheral blood mononuclear cells. CD4+ cells were magnetically purified from the buffy coats of healthy controls. Genomic DNA was extracted using the Gentra Puregene Cell and Tissue kit, and a Qubit 2.0 fluorometer was used to quantify it. The immunoSEQ assay at survey resolution was used to sequence TCRbeta rearrangements from genomic DNA. The authors' pipeline ran thus. In the TCR sequencing data, the lowest productive clonotype frequency that could be detected was 2.59 x 10-5. Analyses included only productive TCRbeta rearrangements, meaning complete and in-frame sequences. Clonality for each sample was calculated as Simpson clonality in the immunoSEQ Analyzer version 3.0. Clones were grouped by frequency into very rare, small, medium, large (1-20%) or hyperexpanded (>20%) categories. Generation probabilities were estimated with OLGA 1.2.3, V-gene circos plots were generated with VDJtools, specificities were searched for in VDJdb, and CDR3 motifs were identified with GLIPH. TCRdb's version of the immuneACCESS table is confined to in-frame rearrangements and falls short of the full clone set. An unresolved V gene accounts for under half of the shortfall where checked; the remainder is of unknown origin. From that table come the V and J calls and clone size; the DNA was used to work out D and trimming. For this sample the table gives 30,000 or so clones, of which roughly 80% were detected only once. The ten largest make up less than 4.5% of the sample.

CDR1 SGHDT and CDR2 YYEEEE were looked up in the germline V gene. The CDR3, cysteine through phenylalanine, is 13 amino acids long. The entry retains the CDR3 DNA only, 39 bases that are in frame from base 1. The junction carries 11 bases between V and J, which are trimmed by 4 bases and 4 bases respectively. Material: CD4+ T cells from blood buffy coats. This TCR came from a human donor in good health. The chain employs TRBV5-6 and TRBJ1-2, and perhaps TRBD1 as D gene, on 5 matching bases. The CDR3 reads as follows: CASSAGHTYGYTF. The nucleotides are TGTGCCAGCAGCGCCGGACATACCTATGGCTACACCTTC.